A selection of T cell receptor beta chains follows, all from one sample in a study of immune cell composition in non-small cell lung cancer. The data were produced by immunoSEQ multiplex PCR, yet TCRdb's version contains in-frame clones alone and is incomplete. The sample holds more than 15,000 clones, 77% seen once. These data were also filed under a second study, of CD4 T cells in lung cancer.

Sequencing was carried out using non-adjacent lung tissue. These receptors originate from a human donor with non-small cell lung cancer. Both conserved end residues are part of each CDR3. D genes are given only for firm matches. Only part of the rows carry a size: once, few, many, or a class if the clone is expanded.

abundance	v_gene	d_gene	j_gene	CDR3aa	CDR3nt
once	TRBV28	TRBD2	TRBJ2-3	CASSHPSGGLTDTQYF	TGTGCCAGCAGCCACCCTAGCGGGGGGCTCACAGATACGCAGTATTTT
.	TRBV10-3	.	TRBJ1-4	CAISGGELSGGEKLFF	TGTGCCATCAGTGGGGGCGAGCTGTCGGGGGGTGAAAAACTGTTTTTT
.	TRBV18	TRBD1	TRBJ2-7	CASSPTGGREGEQYF	TGTGCCAGCTCTCCGACAGGGGGCCGAGAGGGTGAGCAGTACTTC
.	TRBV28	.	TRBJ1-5	CASSFSSNDQPQHF	TGTGCCAGCAGTTTTTCCTCGAACGATCAGCCCCAGCATTTT
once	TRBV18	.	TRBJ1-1	CASSLPGGGKGMNTEAFF	TGTGCCAGCTCACTTCCCGGCGGGGGGAAGGGGATGAACACTGAAGCTTTCTTT
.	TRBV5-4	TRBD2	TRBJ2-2	CASSPSLLAGGGGELFF	TGTGCCAGCAGCCCAAGCCTTCTAGCGGGGGGCGGCGGGGAGCTGTTTTTT
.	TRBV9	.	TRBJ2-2	CASSVAPRLGLFF	TGTGCCAGCAGCGTAGCCCCGAGGCTTGGGCTGTTTTTT
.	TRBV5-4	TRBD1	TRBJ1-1	CASSSHPTGTSEAFF	TGTGCCAGCAGCTCCCACCCGACAGGGACATCTGAAGCTTTCTTT
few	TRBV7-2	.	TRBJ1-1	CASSFTGYGPTTEAFF	TGTGCCAGCAGTTTTACCGGCTACGGGCCCACCACTGAAGCTTTCTTT
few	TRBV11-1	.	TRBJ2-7	CASEAREPKNGRYEQYF	TGTGCCAGCGAGGCCAGGGAACCCAAGAATGGTAGATACGAGCAGTACTTC
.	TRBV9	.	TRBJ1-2	CASSVEAGGYTF	TGTGCCAGCAGCGTAGAGGCCGGAGGCTACACCTTC
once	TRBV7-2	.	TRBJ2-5	CASSLLRDGTQYF	TGTGCCAGCAGCTTACTGCGGGACGGGACCCAGTACTTC
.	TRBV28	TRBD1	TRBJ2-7	CASSKSPSIFITRTGFYEQYF	TGTGCCAGCAGCAAATCCCCTTCCATATTCATTACGAGGACAGGGTTTTACGAGCAGTACTTC
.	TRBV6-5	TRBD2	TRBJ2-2	CASRQLAGGLGELFF	TGTGCCAGCAGACAACTAGCGGGGGGACTCGGGGAGCTGTTTTTT
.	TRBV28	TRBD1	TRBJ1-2	CASRTPASGGASYGYTF	TGTGCCAGCAGGACCCCAGCCTCAGGGGGCGCTTCCTATGGCTACACCTTC
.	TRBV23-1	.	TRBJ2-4	CASRPGRAGRNIQYF	TGCGCCAGCAGACCAGGCCGGGCCGGGAGAAACATTCAGTACTTC
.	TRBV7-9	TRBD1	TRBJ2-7	CASSLETGSVYEQYF	TGTGCCAGCAGCTTAGAGACAGGGTCTGTCTACGAGCAGTACTTC